This paragraph covers one T cell receptor (beta chain) sequence. The entry originates in a study of blood T cell repertoires in COVID-19. The overall study: Acute-phase and convalescent COVID-19 samples originated in the United States, Italy and Spain. PBMCs, B-cell-depleted T cells, or T cells provided the cDNA or gDNA that made up the material.

V lost 5 bases and J lost 6; bases outside the gene matches: 8. Germline CDR1 LGHDT, CDR2 YNNKEL (reference sequence). The CDR3 consists of 16 residues. Authors' processing steps: Estimates of nucleated cell counts were drawn from the amplification of reference gene primers. Assay: immunoSEQ multiplex PCR; the TCRdb copy retains only in-frame clones and omits some. For V, J and clone size, that table is used; D and trimming come from the DNA. The repertoire includes approximately 94,000 clones, roughly 88% of them detected once, and 8.1% sits in the top ten. The sample comprised peripheral blood. V usage is TRBV3-1 (or the pseudogene TRBV3-2) and J usage is TRBJ2-1; TRBD2 matches 12 bases. This TCR came from a woman aged 65 to 85 with acute or convalescent COVID-19. Here the CDR3 DNA reads TGTGCCAGCAGCTCAACGGCTAGCGGGAGGGCCAATGAGCAGTTCTTC. Translating gives CASSSTASGRANEQFF.